The next 27 T cell receptor beta chains were all read from a single sample in a study of shared clonotypes between healthy human individuals (dated by TCRdb to the early 2020s). The library came from the immunoSEQ multiplex PCR assay. The table was pulled from immuneACCESS by TCRdb, which kept in-frame rearrangements only. Such tables lose some clones; where checked, under half of the loss comes from unresolved V genes, and the rest has no known cause. In all, the sample holds under 700,000 clones, and approximately 96% of those were seen once. Over 0.09% of the sample comes from the top ten. CD8 naive samples were CD45RO-negative cells positively selected for CCR7, giving a CD45RA+CCR7+ population that excluded TemRA cells. Input material: naive CD8+ T cells sorted from blood. According to the study, the label for this sample's cell subset or site signals: CD45RA+CCR7+. The source is a woman under 40 in good health.

The chain joins TRBV27 to TRBJ2-7; a weak D match, TRBD1 (5 bases). Germline V lookup: CDR1 MNHEY, CDR2 SMNVEV (reference sequence). The V end lost 0 bases, the J end lost 3 bases, and 12 bases lay between the germline ends. The CDR3 covers 15 residues. The CDR3 is CASSLSILRVYEQYF. DNA for the CDR3: TGTGCCAGCAGTTTATCGATACTCAGGGTCTACGAGCAGTACTTC.

The chain is built from TRBV28 and TRBJ2-5; 9 nucleotides align to TRBD2. The CDR3 totals 16 residues. Germline V lookup: CDR1 MDHEN, CDR2 SYDVKM. Trimming at V came to 6 bases and at J to 4 bases, leaving 12 bases not matched to a gene. The CDR3 DNA sequence: TGTGCCAGCAGCCCTCGGGGAAGCGGGAGGAGAGAGACCCAGTACTTC. This sequence encodes CASSPRGSGRRETQYF.

CDR3 coding DNA: TGTGCCAGCAGCTTATGGAGTCCAGACGTTAGCAATCAGCCCCAGCATTTT. It translates to CASSLWSPDVSNQPQHF. V and J are TRBV7-3 and TRBJ1-5; D is unresolved. The V gene lost 2 bases and the J gene lost 0 bases, with 14 bases spanning the gap. In germline, CDR1 is SGHTA, CDR2 FQGTGA. The CDR3 is 17 residues long.

The genes are TRBV6-4 and TRBJ1-1, with D possibly being TRBD1 (5 bases). V lost 1 base and J 10 bases, leaving 16 bases between the germline ends. The germline V gene encodes CDR1 MRHNA and CDR2 SNTAGT. CDR3 length: 14 residues. CDR3 in amino acids: CASSDWGGAVVAFF. CDR3 bases: TGTGCCAGCAGTGACTGGGGAGGGGCCGTCGTAGCTTTCTTT.

This clone is a singleton in its sample. The chain is built from TRBV11-2 and TRBJ2-7; 7 bases match TRBD2. The CDR3 sequence is 15 residues long. Germline trimming cut 0 bases from V and 3 bases from J; bases unmatched to any gene: 5. CDR1 and CDR2 from the germline V gene are SGHAT and FQNNGV. The CDR3 region has the DNA TGTGCCAGCAGCTTAGAGCTAGCGGATCACTACGAGCAGTACTTC. This translates into CASSLELADHYEQYF.

This clone came up once. J is TRBJ1-1 and V is TRBV27; 7 bases match TRBD1. V trimming: 3 bases; J trimming: 3 bases; junction bases outside the gene matches: 16. This CDR3 has 18 amino acids. Germline V CDR1 and CDR2: MNHEY, SMNVEV (reference sequence). CDR3 coding DNA: TGTGCCAGCAGTTTCCGTCGTCTAGGGGGGCAGGGGGACACTGAAGCTTTCTTT. It is translated as CASSFRRLGGQGDTEAFF.

This clone was observed once. This rearrangement joins TRBV27 to TRBJ1-2; a possible D gene is TRBD1 (5 bases). V was trimmed by 2 bases and J by 0 bases, leaving 10 bases between them. The germline gives CDR1 MNHEY, CDR2 SMNVEV (reference sequence). There are 15 residues in the CDR3. The CDR3 sequence: CASSLGAGTNYGYTF. The DNA of the CDR3 is TGTGCCAGCAGTTTAGGAGCAGGGACTAACTATGGCTACACCTTC.

This chain links TRBV27 with TRBJ2-7; 9 nucleotides line up with TRBD1. From germline, CDR1 is MNHEY and CDR2 SMNVEV (reference sequence). With 4 bases clipped from V and 3 bases from J, the junction kept 4 bases outside the gene matches. The CDR3 length is 14 residues. In nucleotides, the CDR3 is TGTGCCAGCAGTTACGGACAGGGGTTCTACGAGCAGTACTTC. This encodes CASSYGQGFYEQYF.

This sequence joins TRBV7-8 and TRBJ2-7; TRBD2 agrees at 7 bases. Germline V lookup: CDR1 SGHVS, CDR2 FQNEAQ. The junction had 11 bases not matched to a gene; V was cut back by 5 bases and J by 4 bases. The CDR3 runs 15 residues. The CDR3 loop is CASSPDGGTGYEQYF. DNA for the CDR3: TGTGCCAGCAGCCCAGACGGGGGGACTGGATACGAGCAGTACTTC.

The V call is TRBV9, the J call TRBJ1-2; TRBD1 is a possible D gene (6 bases). This CDR3 is built from 19 residues. V gave up 4 bases and J gave up 0 bases, with 25 bases separating them. Per germline, CDR1 SGDLS and CDR2 YYNGEE. CDR3 loop: CASSPKGRDGGPANYGYTF. The CDR3, as DNA: TGTGCCAGCAGCCCCAAGGGGAGAGACGGGGGGCCTGCTAACTATGGCTACACCTTC.

The V gene is TRBV7-9, the J gene TRBJ2-7; no clear D. V lost 0 bases and J 4 bases, leaving 10 bases between the germline ends. Germline values: CDR1 SEHNR, CDR2 FQNEAQ (reference sequence). The CDR3 is 14 residues long. The CDR3 sequence: CASSLAGKGYEQYF. The CDR3 coding sequence is TGTGCCAGCAGCTTAGCGGGAAAAGGATACGAGCAGTACTTC.

This clone was recorded only once. The chain carries TRBV7-8 and TRBJ2-7, with TRBD2 identical over 12 bases. This CDR3 contains 17 residues. CDR1 and CDR2 (germline): SGHVS, FQNEAQ. V trimming: 1 base; J trimming: 3 bases; junction bases outside the gene matches: 7. CDR3 sequence reads: CASSLGLAGVQFYEQYF. The CDR3 coding sequence is TGTGCCAGCAGCTTAGGACTAGCGGGAGTACAATTCTACGAGCAGTACTTC.

The V call is TRBV9, the J call TRBJ1-4; D uncertain. Germline V gene sequence: CDR1 SGDLS, CDR2 YYNGEE. This CDR3 is 17 amino acids long. V lost 4 bases, J lost 0 bases, and 16 bases lay in between. CDR3: CASSPRPFLATNEKLFF. The CDR3 nucleotides are TGTGCCAGCAGCCCTCGCCCCTTTTTAGCAACTAATGAAAAACTGTTTTTT.

V usage is TRBV7-9 and J usage is TRBJ2-5; maybe TRBD2 (6 bases). There are 17 residues in the CDR3. V was cut by 3 bases and J by 5 bases, with 22 bases left in between. CDR1 SEHNR and CDR2 FQNEAQ come from the germline V gene (reference sequence). CDR3 in amino acids: CASSFPRGWGSPETQYF. CDR3 DNA: TGTGCCAGCAGCTTCCCTCGGGGGTGGGGCAGTCCGGAGACCCAGTACTTC.

J is TRBJ2-5 and V is TRBV7-9; D gene uncertain. The J call is in doubt because the DNA end fits TRBJ2-7 better. Germline loops: CDR1 SEHNR, CDR2 FQNEAQ (reference sequence). CDR3 length: 16 amino acids. This CDR3 is CASSLVGQRDSYEQYF. In DNA form, the CDR3 reads TGTGCCAGCAGCTTAGTGGGCCAGCGAGATTCCTACGAGCAGTACTTC.

The genes are TRBV19 and TRBJ2-1, with 12 bases identical to TRBD2. Germline lookup yields CDR1 LNHDA and CDR2 SQIVND (reference sequence). The CDR3 covers 15 residues. V shed 2 bases and J 8 bases; nucleotides not matched to a gene: 4. DNA of the CDR3: TGTGCCAGTAGTATATGGACTAGCGGGGACGATGAGCAGTTCTTC. Its translation is CASSIWTSGDDEQFF.

The rearrangement uses TRBV11-2 and TRBJ2-7; D perhaps matches TRBD2 (5 bases). CDR3 length: 15 amino acids. The V gene lost 5 bases and the J gene lost 7 bases, with 21 bases spanning the gap. Germline V gene lookup returns CDR1 SGHAT and CDR2 FQNNGV. The DNA for the CDR3 is TGTGCCAGCAGCGCGACTACCCCCGATCCGGGTGAGCAGTACTTC. It yields the protein CASSATTPDPGEQYF. Full variable domain (remainder filled in from reference TRBV11-2 and TRBJ2-7): EAGVAQSPRYKIIEKRQSVAFWCNPISGHATLYWYQQILGQGPKLLIQFQNNGVVDDSQLPKDRFSAERLKGVDSTLKIQPAKLEDSAVYLCASSATTPDPGEQYFGPGTRLTVT.

Worth noting for this clone: A much larger clone lies a single base off, so this may be a read error. This chain connects TRBV5-8 to TRBJ2-5, with no clear D. The ends were cut back, 0 bases at V and 1 base at J, with 4 bases in the middle. Per germline, CDR1 SGHTS and CDR2 YDEGEE. The CDR3 runs 13 residues. The CDR3 protein is CASSLDSQETQYF. CDR3 bases: TGTGCCAGCAGCTTGGACAGCCAAGAGACCCAGTACTTC.

The V call is TRBV9, the J call TRBJ1-4; possible D gene TRBD1, 5 bases. Germline V CDR1 and CDR2: SGDLS, YYNGEE. Deletions cut 0 bases from V and 7 bases from J, with 13 bases between. The CDR3 totals 15 residues. The CDR3 sequence: CASSVGGSGGEKLFF. The CDR3 nucleotides read TGTGCCAGCAGCGTAGGGGGCTCCGGAGGTGAAAAACTGTTTTTT. Full variable domain (rest looked up from reference TRBV9 and TRBJ1-4): DSGVTQTPKHLITATGQRVTLRCSPRSGDLSVYWYQQSLDQGLQFLIQYYNGEERAKGNILERFSAQQFPDLHSELNLSSLELGDSALYFCASSVGGSGGEKLFFGSGTQLSVL.

The CDR3 coding sequence is TGTGCCAGCAGGGACTATGACAGGGATCGGGGTCGTAGCAATCAGCCCCAGCATTTT. Protein: CASRDYDRDRGRSNQPQHF. The chain recombines TRBV2 with TRBJ1-5, with 7 positions matching TRBD1. CDR1 and CDR2 (germline): SNHLY, FYNNEI. The junction had 17 bases not matched to a gene; V was cut back by 6 bases and J by 0 bases. The CDR3 has 19 residues.

V usage is TRBV7-9 and J usage is TRBJ2-1; TRBD1 is a possible D gene (6 bases). CDR3 length: 17 residues. The germline V gene encodes CDR1 SEHNR and CDR2 FQNEAQ (reference sequence). V gave up 3 bases and J gave up 5 bases, with 20 bases separating them. This CDR3 is CASSFPQKIRTDNEQFF. As DNA, the CDR3 is TGTGCCAGCAGCTTTCCCCAAAAGATCAGGACAGACAATGAGCAGTTCTTC.

The V and J genes are TRBV19 and TRBJ1-2, with a tentative D call TRBD1 (6 bases). The CDR3 spans 16 residues. V was trimmed by 4 bases and J by 0 bases, leaving 15 bases between them. Looked up from germline, CDR1 is LNHDA and CDR2 is SQIVND (reference sequence). CDR3 DNA sequence: TGTGCCAGTAGTACCCAGGGGAGAGAGACTAACTATGGCTACACCTTC. As protein: CASSTQGRETNYGYTF.

Only a few counts were recorded for this clone. The chain recombines TRBV27 with TRBJ1-5, with D maybe TRBD1 (5 bases). V lost 7 bases and J lost 5, with 9 bases in between. Germline CDR1 is MNHEY and CDR2 is SMNVEV (reference sequence). The CDR3 sequence is 12 residues long. The CDR3 loop is CASKAGHQPQHF. The DNA of the CDR3 is TGTGCCAGCAAGGCGGGACATCAGCCCCAGCATTTT.

This chain links TRBV28 with TRBJ2-5; 7 bases map to TRBD2. V gave up 3 bases and J gave up 11 bases; unmatched junction bases: 15. Germline V gene lookup returns CDR1 MDHEN and CDR2 SYDVKM. This CDR3 spans 15 amino acids. The CDR3 coding sequence is TGTGCCAGCAGTTTTAGGGACGTAGCGCGGCGGGAGCAGTACTTC. This encodes CASSFRDVARREQYF. The full variable domain, completed using reference TRBV28 and TRBJ2-5, is DVKVTQSSRYLVKRTGEKVFLECVQDMDHENMFWYRQDPGLGLRLIYFSYDVKMKEKGDIPEGYSVSREKKERFSLILESASTNQTSMYLCASSFRDVARREQYFGPGTRLLVL.

This rearrangement joins TRBV27 to TRBJ1-2; weak D call: TRBD1 (5 bases). Germline CDR1 reads MNHEY; CDR2 reads SMNVEV (reference sequence). This CDR3 has 16 residues. Trimming shortened V by 0 bases and J by 4 bases, and 15 bases separated the two germline ends. The CDR3 DNA sequence: TGTGCCAGCAGTTTATCAGGCGAGGGGCTTACCTATGGCTACACCTTC. This sequence encodes CASSLSGEGLTYGYTF.

The chain joins TRBV19 to TRBJ2-3; 16 positions match TRBD2. The junction had 6 bases not matched to a gene; V was cut back by 4 bases and J by 2 bases. CDR3 size: 18 residues. The germline gives CDR1 LNHDA, CDR2 SQIVND (reference sequence). CDR3 sequence: CASSTGLAGGPNTDTQYF. The CDR3 nucleotides are TGTGCCAGTAGTACGGGACTAGCGGGAGGGCCGAACACAGATACGCAGTATTTT. The whole variable domain, filled in from reference TRBV19 and TRBJ2-3, reads DGGITQSPKYLFRKEGQNVTLSCEQNLNHDAMYWYRQDPGQGLRLIYYSQIVNDFQKGDIAEGYSVSREKKESFPLTVTSAQKNPTAFYLCASSTGLAGGPNTDTQYFGPGTRLTVL.

The gene calls are TRBV28 and TRBJ2-7; D is unclear. V was trimmed by 5 bases and J by 5 bases, leaving 10 bases between them. This CDR3 is built from 12 residues. In germline, CDR1 is MDHEN, CDR2 SYDVKM. The CDR3 region is CASSPPQNEQYF. The DNA of the CDR3 is TGTGCCAGCAGTCCCCCGCAAAACGAGCAGTACTTC. The full variable domain, its missing parts supplied by reference TRBV28 and TRBJ2-7, is DVKVTQSSRYLVKRTGEKVFLECVQDMDHENMFWYRQDPGLGLRLIYFSYDVKMKEKGDIPEGYSVSREKKERFSLILESASTNQTSMYLCASSPPQNEQYFGPGTRLTVT.